These 20 T cell receptor beta chains originate from one sample sequenced in a study of PD-1 blockade in classical Hodgkin lymphoma. The protocol was immunoSEQ multiplex PCR, while the TCRdb copy is restricted to in-frame clones and leaves out a portion. The table shows around 60,000 clones, with about 92% occurring only once. Stated time point: cycle 4 day 1 (C4D1), after around six weeks of nivolumab. Relapse was seen in all patients after autologous stem cell transplantation, and brentuximab vedotin exposure was variable. Source: peripheral blood mononuclear cells (PBMCs), taken before the fourth cycle of nivolumab. The receptor set was obtained from a human donor with classical Hodgkin lymphoma.

V and J are TRBV5-1 and TRBJ2-2, with D unresolved. This CDR3 is built from 15 residues. The V end lost 0 bases, the J end lost 0 bases, and 6 bases lay between the germline ends. Looked up from germline, CDR1 is SGHRS and CDR2 is YFSETQ. The CDR3 spells CASSLDVTNTGELFF. CDR3 DNA sequence: TGCGCCAGCAGCTTGGACGTTACGAACACCGGGGAGCTGTTTTTT.

This clone occurred a few times. The chain links TRBV28 to TRBJ2-1, with 9 bases matching TRBD2. This CDR3 spans 15 amino acids. With 2 bases clipped from V and 5 bases from J, the junction kept 4 bases outside the gene matches. The V gene's germline CDR1 is MDHEN and CDR2 SYDVKM. Here the CDR3 DNA reads TGTGCCAGCAGTTTAATAGCGGGGGAAGACAATGAGCAGTTCTTC. This encodes CASSLIAGEDNEQFF.

The chain carries TRBV7-2 and TRBJ2-1; D may be TRBD2 (6 bases). There are 14 residues in the CDR3. Germline V gene sequence: CDR1 SGHTA, CDR2 FQGNSA. V dropped 1 base and J dropped 8 bases, with 12 bases sitting between them. CDR3 nucleotide sequence: TGTGCCAGCAGCTTAGTGACTAGTCGGGATGAGCAGTTCTTC. This gives the protein CASSLVTSRDEQFF.

The chain combines TRBV29-1 with TRBJ2-3, with D maybe TRBD2 (6 bases). Germline assignment: CDR1 SQVTM and CDR2 ANQGSEA. CDR3 length: 14 residues. The CDR3 is CSHSPGGATDTQYF. In DNA form, the CDR3 reads TGCAGTCATTCGCCGGGCGGGGCCACAGATACGCAGTATTTT.

J is TRBJ2-3 and V is TRBV7-9, with D uncertain. Germline CDR1 reads SEHNR; CDR2 reads FQNEAQ (reference sequence). Between the trimmed V and J ends, which lost 0 bases and 7 bases, there was a span of 8 bases. The CDR3 covers 13 residues. DNA for the CDR3: TGTGCCAGCAGCTTAGCGCTAAGTTATACGCAGTATTTT. Its protein product is CASSLALSYTQYF.

In this sample, this clone turned up once. V usage is TRBV5-1 and J usage is TRBJ2-1; TRBD2 agrees at 12 bases. The J segment lost 8 bases and the V segment lost 0 bases, leaving 6 bases of the junction unmatched. The CDR3 is 16 amino acids. In germline, CDR1 is SGHRS, CDR2 YFSETQ. CDR3 sequence (DNA): TGCGCCAGCAGCTTGGAACCTAGCGGGGGGGCCTATGAGCAGTTCTTC. This codes for CASSLEPSGGAYEQFF.

The chain links TRBV18 to TRBJ2-1; D tentatively fits TRBD1 or TRBD2 (6 bases each). V lost 3 bases, J lost 4 bases, and 19 bases lay in between. Germline loops: CDR1 KGHSH, CDR2 LQKENI. This CDR3 is built from 17 residues. The CDR3 DNA sequence: TGTGCCAGCTCACCCAACGCCGAGGGGGGCCTTTACAATGAGCAGTTCTTC. This sequence encodes CASSPNAEGGLYNEQFF. Filled out from reference TRBV18 and TRBJ2-1, the complete variable domain reads NAGVMQNPRHLVRRRGQEARLRCSPMKGHSHVYWYRQLPEEGLKFMVYLQKENIIDESGMPKERFSAEFPKEGPSILRIQQVVRGDSAAYFCASSPNAEGGLYNEQFFGPGTRLTVL.

The CDR3 loop is CASRSAGFSDNEQFF. The CDR3, as DNA: TGTGCCAGCAGGTCTGCAGGGTTCTCGGACAATGAGCAGTTCTTC. The chain couples TRBV6-6 to TRBJ2-1, with D possibly matching TRBD1 (5 bases). Germline loops: CDR1 MNHNY, CDR2 SVGAGI (reference sequence). The CDR3 sequence is 15 residues long. V was shortened by 6 bases and J by 5 bases, with 17 bases between the two germline ends.

V and J are TRBV7-2 and TRBJ1-5; D uncertain. This CDR3 contains 15 residues. The germline V gene has CDR1 SGHTA and CDR2 FQGNSA. V shed 0 bases and J shed 4 bases, with 10 bases lying between them. The CDR3 loop is CASSLAPYTNQPQHF. The CDR3 DNA follows: TGTGCCAGCAGCTTAGCCCCTTACACAAATCAGCCCCAGCATTTT.

The J gene is TRBJ2-7, the V gene TRBV27, with 10 bases identical to TRBD2. Germline CDR1 and CDR2: MNHEY and SMNVEV (reference sequence). The CDR3 extends over 15 amino acids. The ends lost 0 bases at V and 7 bases at J; junction bases unmatched: 6. The DNA of the CDR3 is TGTGCCAGCAGTTTATCAGCGGGGGGGGCTACGGAGCAGTACTTC. Protein sequence: CASSLSAGGATEQYF.

The CDR3 DNA sequence: TGTGCCAGCAGCTTGGCGGGACAGGGTTACGACGAGCAGTACTTC. As protein: CASSLAGQGYDEQYF. This chain joins TRBV5-6 and TRBJ2-7; 9 bases align to TRBD1. The V segment lost 0 bases and the J segment 5 bases; nucleotides outside the gene matches: 6. The CDR3 contains 15 residues. The germline V gene encodes CDR1 SGHDT and CDR2 YYEEEE.

The J gene is TRBJ2-7, the V gene TRBV6-5, with D perhaps being TRBD1 or TRBD2 (5 bases each). Germline V gene sequence: CDR1 MNHEY, CDR2 SVGAGI. This CDR3 contains 15 residues. Between the trimmed V and J ends, which lost 4 bases and 3 bases, there was a span of 16 bases. CDR3 amino acids: CASSFGTLTLYEQYF. The CDR3 coding sequence is TGTGCCAGCAGTTTCGGGACGTTGACCCTCTACGAGCAGTACTTC.

The gene calls are TRBV19 and TRBJ2-3, with 13 bases identical to TRBD2. From germline, CDR1 is LNHDA and CDR2 SQIVND (reference sequence). The length of the CDR3 is 17 residues. J was trimmed by 2 bases and V by 4 bases; bases with no gene match: 6. This CDR3 reads CASSTGLAGASTDTQYF. CDR3 coding DNA: TGTGCCAGTAGTACAGGACTAGCGGGAGCTTCCACAGATACGCAGTATTTT.

CDR3 sequence reads: CASSYRMNTEAFF. The CDR3 DNA reads as TGTGCCAGCAGTTACCGAATGAACACTGAAGCTTTCTTT. The J gene is TRBJ1-1, the V gene TRBV27, with unresolved D. The V gene lost 4 bases and the J gene lost 0 bases, with 6 bases spanning the gap. The CDR3 length is 13 residues. Germline assignment: CDR1 MNHEY and CDR2 SMNVEV (reference sequence).

V gene TRBV9 combines with J gene TRBJ2-2; D tentatively reads TRBD1 or TRBD2 (6 bases each). The germline V gene encodes CDR1 SGDLS and CDR2 YYNGEE. V gave up 0 bases and J gave up 0 bases, with 9 bases separating them. The length of the CDR3 is 16 residues. The CDR3 loop reads CASSVGGAPNTGELFF. The CDR3 DNA follows: TGTGCCAGCAGCGTAGGGGGGGCGCCGAACACCGGGGAGCTGTTTTTT.

The chain joins TRBV11-2 to TRBJ2-7, with no clear D. The V end was cut by 4 bases, the J end by 8 bases, with 15 bases between. Per the germline V gene, CDR1 is SGHAT and CDR2 is FQNNGV. The CDR3 contains 13 residues. The chain's CDR3 is CASSWTALTKQYF. CDR3 sequence (DNA): TGTGCCAGCAGCTGGACCGCGCTTACGAAGCAGTACTTC.

The CDR3 DNA sequence: TGTGCCAGCAGCCAGGCGGCCAGGGGGCAAAGGCGTTCACCCCTCCACTTT. Translation gives CASSQAARGQRRSPLHF. V is TRBV27 and J is TRBJ1-6; the match to TRBD1 covers 8 bases. Germline V gene lookup returns CDR1 MNHEY and CDR2 SMNVEV (reference sequence). The CDR3 length is 17 residues. With V trimmed by 6 bases and J by 9 bases, 16 bases remained unmatched.

V usage is TRBV30 and J usage is TRBJ2-7; 14 bases align to TRBD2. Unmatched junction bases numbered 8, after V lost 7 bases and J lost 3 bases. The CDR3 spans 15 residues. Germline assignment: CDR1 GTSNPN and CDR2 SVGIG (reference sequence). The CDR3 loop is CAYSGTSGSIYEQYF. In DNA, the CDR3 is TGTGCCTATTCCGGGACTAGCGGGAGTATCTACGAGCAGTACTTC.

The genes are TRBV7-8 and TRBJ2-1, with 7 bases lining up with TRBD2. The CDR3 extends over 14 amino acids. CDR1 is SGHVS and CDR2 is FQNEAQ in the germline V gene. With V trimmed by 3 bases and J by 2 bases, 1 base remained unmatched. The CDR3 DNA sequence: TGTGCCAGCAGCTTCCTAGCGGCCTACAATGAGCAGTTCTTC. Protein: CASSFLAAYNEQFF.

The chain carries TRBV2 and TRBJ1-3; 9 bases fit TRBD1. Per the germline V gene, CDR1 is SNHLY and CDR2 is FYNNEI. This CDR3 has 16 residues. Unmatched junction bases numbered 3, after V lost 3 bases and J lost 0 bases. The CDR3 nucleotides are TGTGCCAGCAGTGAGGGGACAGGGAGCTCTGGAAACACCATATATTTT. Residues: CASSEGTGSSGNTIYF.